The 14 T cell receptor beta chains below were found in one sample sequenced in a study of metastatic and nonmetastatic thyroid tumors. Through MiXCR, TCRdb re-clonotyped the PCR reads. The sample has 17,000 or so clones; 27% are singletons. Every patient was untreated before thyroid surgery. Sequencing was carried out using adjacent normal tissue. Receptor source: a female donor with papillary thyroid cancer or a benign thyroid nodule (not recorded which). Some clones in this sample may be carry-over from other donors' samples.

This clone was picked up many times. J is TRBJ1-3 and V is TRBV4-2; D is undetermined. Trimming took 0 bases from V and 0 from J, leaving 15 bases between them. This CDR3 comprises 18 residues. From germline, CDR1 is LGHNA and CDR2 YNFKEQ. The CDR3 loop reads CASSQESVAGSSGNTIYF. The CDR3 DNA reads as TGTGCCAGCAGCCAAGAATCGGTCGCGGGCTCCTCTGGAAACACCATATATTTT.

In its sample, this clone is medium-sized. This chain links TRBV15 with TRBJ1-5; no definite D call. The germline V gene encodes CDR1 LNHNV and CDR2 YYDKDF (reference sequence). V lost 1 base and J 4 bases, leaving 11 bases between the germline ends. The CDR3 consists of 15 residues. The CDR3 DNA reads as TGTGCCACCAGCAGAGGCCTAGGACCTAATCAGCCCCAGCATTTT. Protein sequence: CATSRGLGPNQPQHF.

This chain joins TRBV27 and TRBJ2-7; D gene uncertain. The CDR3 extends over 13 amino acids. V was shortened by 5 bases and J by 10 bases, with 18 bases between the two germline ends. Germline-derived CDR1 and CDR2 are MNHEY and SMNVEV (reference sequence). The DNA of the CDR3 is TGTGCCAGCAGTGTTGGAGCCCCTGGCGATCAGTACTTC. Translation: CASSVGAPGDQYF.

V is TRBV20-1 and J is TRBJ1-2; D gene uncertain. The CDR3 consists of 15 residues. The V end lost 6 bases, the J end lost 5 bases, and 22 bases lay between the germline ends. CDR1 and CDR2 from the germline V gene are DFQATT and SNEGSKA (reference sequence). The CDR3 here is CSAKEVGKPIYGYTF. The DNA for the CDR3 is TGCAGTGCGAAGGAGGTGGGGAAGCCGATTTATGGCTACACCTTC.

The rearrangement uses TRBV12-3 or TRBV12-4 and TRBJ2-6; 12 positions match TRBD2. J gave up 0 bases and V 3 bases, and 9 bases lay outside the gene matches. The CDR3 is made up of 20 amino acids. The CDR3 DNA follows: TGTGCCAGCAGTTTGTTGCTAGCGGGAGGGCCAAGCTCTGGGGCCAACGTCCTGACTTTC. Amino acids: CASSLLLAGGPSSGANVLTF.

The chain combines TRBV20-1 with TRBJ1-3, with TRBD1 as a possible D gene (5 bases). The CDR3 sequence is 14 residues long. V lost 0 bases and J lost 2, with 8 bases in between. From germline, CDR1 is DFQATT and CDR2 SNEGSKA (reference sequence). In DNA, the CDR3 is TGCAGTGCTAGAGAAACAGGACCTGGAAACACCATATATTTT. Protein sequence: CSARETGPGNTIYF.

This clone came up a few times. The chain joins TRBV2 to TRBJ1-1, with 7 bases matching TRBD1. Germline CDR1 reads SNHLY; CDR2 reads FYNNEI. The junction had 6 bases not matched to a gene; V was cut back by 1 base and J by 1 base. The CDR3 has 16 amino acids. CDR3 nucleotides: TGTGCCAGCAGTGAAGGAGGAGGGGGCGCGAACACTGAAGCTTTCTTT. The encoded protein is CASSEGGGGANTEAFF.

The chain employs TRBV20-1 and TRBJ2-1; D gene ambiguous. The CDR3 is 13 residues long. Per germline, CDR1 DFQATT and CDR2 SNEGSKA (reference sequence). The V end lost 0 bases, the J end lost 9 bases, and 12 bases lay between the germline ends. As DNA, the CDR3 is TGCAGTGCTAGAGATATCAGGTGCCCTGAGCAGTTCTTC. This translates into CSARDIRCPEQFF.

The chain links TRBV4-1 to TRBJ1-1; D unresolved. Germline lookup yields CDR1 MGHRA and CDR2 YSYEKL. The CDR3 sequence is 13 residues long. V lost 5 bases to trimming and J lost 3 bases, with 10 bases between them. This CDR3 reads CASSLSGDTEAFF. The DNA for the CDR3 is TGCGCCAGCAGCTTAAGTGGTGACACTGAAGCTTTCTTT.

This clone was seen only a few times. A read error may be the cause here, since a much bigger clone is one base away. This chain links TRBV19 with TRBJ1-5; TRBD1 is a possible D gene (6 bases). CDR1 and CDR2 from the germline V gene are LNHDA and SQIVND (reference sequence). The CDR3 totals 15 residues. The CDR3 region has the DNA TGTGCCAGTAGTACCACTTGGGACATAAATCAGTCCCAGCATTTT. Translation gives CASSTTWDINQSQHF.

In this sample, this clone turned up a few times. The chain is built from TRBV28 and TRBJ2-7; no reliable D call. Trimming took 5 bases from V and 1 from J, leaving 9 bases between them. This CDR3 comprises 13 residues. Germline V gene lookup returns CDR1 MDHEN and CDR2 SYDVKM. CDR3 bases: TGTGCCAGCAGTGATTCTGGATCCTACGAGCAGTACTTC. It encodes CASSDSGSYEQYF.

Only a few counts were recorded for this clone. V is TRBV30 and J is TRBJ2-2; D not certain. The CDR3 covers 12 residues. The germline V gene has CDR1 GTSNPN and CDR2 SVGIG (reference sequence). The germline V and J ends were trimmed by 4 bases and 13 bases, with 16 bases remaining between them. This CDR3 reads CAWKKWELGLFF. CDR3 nucleotides: TGTGCCTGGAAAAAATGGGAACTGGGGCTGTTTTTT.

This clone was counted at least ten times. This sequence joins TRBV28 and TRBJ2-7, with 9 bases fitting TRBD2. CDR1 is MDHEN and CDR2 is SYDVKM in the germline V gene. The CDR3 covers 16 residues. The V segment lost 6 bases and the J segment 3 bases; nucleotides outside the gene matches: 12. In DNA, the CDR3 is TGTGCCAGCAGGCCACCGGGACTAGCAGCCGGCTACGAGCAGTACTTC. It yields the protein CASRPPGLAAGYEQYF.

The chain has TRBV9 and TRBJ2-1, with TRBD2 identical over 16 bases. V was clipped by 1 base and J by 8 bases; unmatched bases: 6. CDR1 is SGDLS, CDR2 YYNGEE, per germline. There are 17 residues in the CDR3. The CDR3 region is CASSVPGTSGRVDEQFF. CDR3 nucleotides: TGTGCCAGCAGCGTACCCGGGACTAGCGGGAGGGTCGATGAGCAGTTCTTC.